The clone carrying this TCR beta chain was seen repeatedly, ten times or more. Antigen specificity is unknown. At one boundary the junction diverges from the germline segment, which might be a read error. These data are taken from a study of tumor and adjacent non-tumor tissue in lung cancer. Study background: The patients, roughly 9 men and roughly 5 women, were about 31 to 76 with stage I to III disease. Each sample yielded 3.5 million to 4.5 million productive TCRbeta reads on average. Notes on the study in general: Significantly higher TCR diversity was found in tumor than normal lung. Normal lung showed higher cumulative top 100 clone frequency than tumor.

This sample's RNA came from whole unsorted tissue. More than 3 cm separated this lung sample from the edge of the tumor. A modified ARM-PCR protocol with three rounds of nested PCR amplified TCRbeta. TCRdb re-called the multiplex PCR reads through MiXCR, storing one row per CDR3 protein. The sample has roughly 75,000 distinct CDR3 sequences, approximately 68% seen once. The CDR3 runs to 12 residues. Germline V lookup: CDR1 MNHNY, CDR2 SVGAGI (reference sequence). This chain connects TRBV6-6 to TRBJ2-1; the D gene could be TRBD1 or TRBD2 (5 bases each). What was sequenced was distant non-tumor lung tissue. This receptor was identified in a woman between 45 and 65 years old with non-small cell lung cancer. For the CDR3, the DNA is TGTGCCAGCACCCCAGGGACCCGGTTGGGGATCTTC. Its protein product is CASTPGTRLGIF.